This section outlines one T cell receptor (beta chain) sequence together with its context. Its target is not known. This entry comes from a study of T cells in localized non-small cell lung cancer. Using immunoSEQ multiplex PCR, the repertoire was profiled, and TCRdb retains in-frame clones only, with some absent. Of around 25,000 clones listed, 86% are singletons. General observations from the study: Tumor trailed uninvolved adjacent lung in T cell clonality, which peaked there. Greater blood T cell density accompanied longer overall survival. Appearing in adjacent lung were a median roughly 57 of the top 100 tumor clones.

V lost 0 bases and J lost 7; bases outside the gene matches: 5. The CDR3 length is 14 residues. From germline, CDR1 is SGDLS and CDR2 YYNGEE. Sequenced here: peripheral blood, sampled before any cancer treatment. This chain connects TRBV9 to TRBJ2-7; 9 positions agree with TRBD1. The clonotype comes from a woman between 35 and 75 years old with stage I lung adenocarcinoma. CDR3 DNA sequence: TGTGCCAGCAGCGTAGCTACAGGGGGCAGGGAGCAGTACTTC. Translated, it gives CASSVATGGREQYF.